This T cell receptor beta chain was captured by sequencing in a study of CD8 T cells in Susac syndrome. The CDR3 runs to 15 residues. Germline-derived CDR1 and CDR2 are WSHSY and SAAADI. After removal of 3 bases from V and 3 bases from J, the junction contained 8 bases not matched to a gene. Random hexamers were used to reverse transcribe an amount of roughly 0.45 to 1 ug RNA. The immunoSEQ assay covered 54 Vbeta and 13 Jbeta segments for CDR3. MiXCR, run by TCRdb on the immunoSEQ multiplex PCR reads, gives a single entry per CDR3 protein. Seen here are around 50,000 distinct CDR3 sequences, about 92% observed once, and the top ten hold around 0.41%. The controls were healthy donors who were matched for age and sex. Negative isolation was used for CD8+ and CD4+ T cells, and FACS enrichment was applied to TEMRA cells.

The TCR sequence derives from a human donor in good health. The chain has TRBV10-2 and TRBJ2-7, with 7 bases that match TRBD1. Sequencing input: CD8+ T cells from PBMCs. CDR3 DNA: TGCGCCAGCAGTGATCCAGCAGGGGGAAGCTACGAGCAGTACTTC. As protein: CASSDPAGGSYEQYF.